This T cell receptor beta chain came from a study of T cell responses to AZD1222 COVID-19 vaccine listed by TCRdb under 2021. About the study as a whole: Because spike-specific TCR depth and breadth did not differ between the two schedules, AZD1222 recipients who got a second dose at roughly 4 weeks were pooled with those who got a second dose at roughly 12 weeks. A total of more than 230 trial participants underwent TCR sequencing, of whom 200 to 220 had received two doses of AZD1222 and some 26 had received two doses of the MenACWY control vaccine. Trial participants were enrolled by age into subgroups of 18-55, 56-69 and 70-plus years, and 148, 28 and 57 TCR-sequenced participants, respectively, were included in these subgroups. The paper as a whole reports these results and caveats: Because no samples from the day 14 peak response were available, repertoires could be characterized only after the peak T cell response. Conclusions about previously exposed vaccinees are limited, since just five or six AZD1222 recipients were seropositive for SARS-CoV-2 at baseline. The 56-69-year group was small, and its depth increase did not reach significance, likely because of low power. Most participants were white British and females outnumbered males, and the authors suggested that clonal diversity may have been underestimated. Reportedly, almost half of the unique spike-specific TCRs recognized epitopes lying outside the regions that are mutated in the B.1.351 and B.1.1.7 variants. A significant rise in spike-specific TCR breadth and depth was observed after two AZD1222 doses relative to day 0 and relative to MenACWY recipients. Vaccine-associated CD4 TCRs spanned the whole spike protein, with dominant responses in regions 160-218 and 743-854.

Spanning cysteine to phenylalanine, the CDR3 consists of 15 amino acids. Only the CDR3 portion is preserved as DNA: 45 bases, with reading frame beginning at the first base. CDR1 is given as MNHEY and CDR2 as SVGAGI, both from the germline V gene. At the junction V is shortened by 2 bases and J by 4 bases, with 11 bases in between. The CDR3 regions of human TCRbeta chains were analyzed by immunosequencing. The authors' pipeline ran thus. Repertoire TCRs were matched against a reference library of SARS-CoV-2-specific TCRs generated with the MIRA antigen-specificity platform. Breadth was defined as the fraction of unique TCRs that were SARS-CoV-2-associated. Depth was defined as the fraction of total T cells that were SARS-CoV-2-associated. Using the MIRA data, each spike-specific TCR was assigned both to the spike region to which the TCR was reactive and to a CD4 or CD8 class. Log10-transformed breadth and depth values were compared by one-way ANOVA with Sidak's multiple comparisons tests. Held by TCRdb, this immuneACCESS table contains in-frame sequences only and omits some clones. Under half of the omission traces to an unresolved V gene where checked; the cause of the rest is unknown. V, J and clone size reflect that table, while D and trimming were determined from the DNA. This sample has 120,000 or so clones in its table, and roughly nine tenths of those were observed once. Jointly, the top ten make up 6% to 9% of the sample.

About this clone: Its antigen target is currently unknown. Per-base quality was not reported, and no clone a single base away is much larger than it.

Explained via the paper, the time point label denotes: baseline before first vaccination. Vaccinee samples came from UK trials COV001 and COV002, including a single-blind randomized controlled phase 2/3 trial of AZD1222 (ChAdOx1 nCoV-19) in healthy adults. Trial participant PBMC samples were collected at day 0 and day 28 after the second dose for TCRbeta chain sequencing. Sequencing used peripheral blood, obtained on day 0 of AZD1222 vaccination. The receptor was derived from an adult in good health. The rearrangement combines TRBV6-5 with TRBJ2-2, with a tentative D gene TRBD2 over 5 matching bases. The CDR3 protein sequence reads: CASSYVEGITGELFF. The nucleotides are TGTGCCAGCAGTTACGTTGAGGGAATCACCGGGGAGCTGTTTTTT.